Given below is one T cell receptor (beta chain) in context. Its antigen is still unknown. The germline CDR1 and CDR2 sequences are SGHTA and FQGNSA. The V end lost 1 base, the J end lost 6 bases, and 8 bases lay between the germline ends. CDR3 size: 13 residues. With random hexamers, reverse transcription was performed on about 0.45 to 1 ug of RNA. It was immunoSEQ multiplex PCR that amplified TCR beta CDR3 across 54 Vbeta and 13 Jbeta. TCRdb processed the immunoSEQ multiplex PCR reads anew with MiXCR; each CDR3 protein has one entry. The sample consists of approximately 100,000 distinct CDR3 sequences, about 90% of them appearing once. The entry originates in a study of CD8 T cells in Susac syndrome. Whole-study results and caveats: The study acknowledged a relatively small number of individuals in its TCR sequencing and HLA analysis.

CD8+ and CD4+ T cells from blood underwent TCR beta sequencing, which was carried out in a high-throughput format. Through negative isolation, CD4+ and CD8+ T cells were obtained, while TEMRA cells were enriched using FACS. Sample: CD4+ T cells from PBMCs. This sequence was found in a human donor in good health. The J gene is TRBJ2-3, the V gene TRBV7-2, with unresolved D. This CDR3 is CASSLDRSDTQYF. The CDR3 DNA follows: TGTGCCAGCAGCTTAGATCGGAGCGATACGCAGTATTTT.